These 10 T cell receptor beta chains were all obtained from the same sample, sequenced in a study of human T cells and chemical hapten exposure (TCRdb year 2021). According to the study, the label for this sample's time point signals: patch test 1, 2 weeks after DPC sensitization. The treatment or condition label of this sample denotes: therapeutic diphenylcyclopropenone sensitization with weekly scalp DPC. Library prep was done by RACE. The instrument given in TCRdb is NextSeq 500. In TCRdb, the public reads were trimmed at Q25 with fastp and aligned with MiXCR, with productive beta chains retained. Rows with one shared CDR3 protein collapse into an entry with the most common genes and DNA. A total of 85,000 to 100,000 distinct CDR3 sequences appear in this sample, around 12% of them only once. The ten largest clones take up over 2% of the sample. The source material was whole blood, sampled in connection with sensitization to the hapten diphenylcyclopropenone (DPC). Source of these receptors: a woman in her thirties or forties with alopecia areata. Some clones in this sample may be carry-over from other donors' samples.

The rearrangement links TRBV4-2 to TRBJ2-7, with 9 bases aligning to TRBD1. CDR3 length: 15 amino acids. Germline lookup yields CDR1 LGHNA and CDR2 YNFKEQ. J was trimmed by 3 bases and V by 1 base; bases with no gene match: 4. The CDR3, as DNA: TGTGCCAGCAGCCAAGCCTTGACAGGGGGCTACGAGCAGTACTTC. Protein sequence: CASSQALTGGYEQYF.

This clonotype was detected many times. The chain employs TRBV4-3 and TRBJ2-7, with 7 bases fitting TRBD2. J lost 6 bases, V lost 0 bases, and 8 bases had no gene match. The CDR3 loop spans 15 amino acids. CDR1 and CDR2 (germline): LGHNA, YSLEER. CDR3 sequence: CASSQDFQGGSEQYF. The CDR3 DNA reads TGCGCCAGCAGCCAAGATTTTCAGGGAGGGAGCGAGCAGTACTTC.

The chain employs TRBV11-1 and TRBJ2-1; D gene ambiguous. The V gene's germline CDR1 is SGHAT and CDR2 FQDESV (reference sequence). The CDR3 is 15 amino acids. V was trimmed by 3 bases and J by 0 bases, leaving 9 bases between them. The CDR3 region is CASSFSTGSYNEQFF. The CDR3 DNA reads TGTGCCAGCAGCTTCTCAACGGGCTCCTACAATGAGCAGTTCTTC.

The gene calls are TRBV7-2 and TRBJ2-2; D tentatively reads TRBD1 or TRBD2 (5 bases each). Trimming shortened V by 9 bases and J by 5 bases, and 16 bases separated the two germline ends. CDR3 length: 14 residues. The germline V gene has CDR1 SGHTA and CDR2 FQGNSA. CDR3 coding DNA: TGTGCCAGAAACCCGGGACCCGGGACCGGGGAGCTGTTTTTT. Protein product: CARNPGPGTGELFF. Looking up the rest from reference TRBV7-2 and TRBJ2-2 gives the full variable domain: GAGVSQSPSNKVTEKGKDVELRCDPISGHTALYWYRQSLGQGLEFLIYFQGNSAPDKSGLPSDRFSAERTGGSVSTLTIQRTQQEDSAVYLCARNPGPGTGELFFGEGSRLTVL.

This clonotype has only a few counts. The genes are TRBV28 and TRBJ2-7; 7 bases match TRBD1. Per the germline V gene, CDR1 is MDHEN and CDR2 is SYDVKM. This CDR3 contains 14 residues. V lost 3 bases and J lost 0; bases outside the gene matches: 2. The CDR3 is CASSFGDSSYEQYF. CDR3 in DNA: TGTGCCAGCAGTTTTGGGGACAGCTCCTACGAGCAGTACTTC.

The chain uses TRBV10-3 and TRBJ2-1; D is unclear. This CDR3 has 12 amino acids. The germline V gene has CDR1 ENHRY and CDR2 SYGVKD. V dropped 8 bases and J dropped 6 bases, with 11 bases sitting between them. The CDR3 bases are TGTGCCATCGGCGGTTCCGGCAATGAGCAGTTCTTC. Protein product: CAIGGSGNEQFF.

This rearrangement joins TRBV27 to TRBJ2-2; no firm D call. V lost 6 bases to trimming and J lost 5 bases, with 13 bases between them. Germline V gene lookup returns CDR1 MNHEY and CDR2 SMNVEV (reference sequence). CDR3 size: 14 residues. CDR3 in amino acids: CASSHQTDTGELFF. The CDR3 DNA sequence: TGTGCCAGCAGCCACCAAACAGATACCGGGGAGCTGTTTTTT.

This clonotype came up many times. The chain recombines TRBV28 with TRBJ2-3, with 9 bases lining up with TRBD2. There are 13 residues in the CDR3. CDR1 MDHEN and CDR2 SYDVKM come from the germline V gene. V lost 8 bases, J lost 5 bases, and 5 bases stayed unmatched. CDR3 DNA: TGTGCCAGCCTAGCGGGATCTGGAGATACGCAGTATTTT. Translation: CASLAGSGDTQYF.

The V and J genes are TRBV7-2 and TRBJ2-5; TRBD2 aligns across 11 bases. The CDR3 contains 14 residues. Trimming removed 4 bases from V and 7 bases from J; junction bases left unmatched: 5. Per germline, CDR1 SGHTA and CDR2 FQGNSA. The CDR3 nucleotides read TGTGCCAGCAGCTACGGTAGCGGGAGGGTGACCCAGTACTTC. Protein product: CASSYGSGRVTQYF.

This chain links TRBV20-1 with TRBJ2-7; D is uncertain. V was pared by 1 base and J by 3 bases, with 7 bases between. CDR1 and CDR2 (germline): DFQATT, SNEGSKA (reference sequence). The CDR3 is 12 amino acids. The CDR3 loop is CSARGQVYEQYF. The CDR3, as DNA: TGCAGTGCTAGAGGCCAGGTCTACGAGCAGTACTTC.